What follows describes a single T cell receptor (beta chain). Cohorts were assigned according to the clinical history that participants reported. Authors' data handling: Amplified reference gene primers provided the basis for estimating nucleated cell counts. Profiled with immunoSEQ multiplex PCR; TCRdb holds only in-frame clones, not every one. V, J and clone size reflect that table, while D and trimming were determined from the DNA. The sample consists of some 220,000 clones, 80% to 90% of them appearing once. The data originate from a study of blood T cell repertoires in COVID-19. The wider study: The samples span acute and convalescent COVID-19 from the United States, Italy and Spain.

CDR3 length: 13 residues. V gave up 4 bases and J gave up 3 bases, with 12 bases separating them. The germline V gene has CDR1 GTSNPN and CDR2 SVGIG (reference sequence). Sequenced sample: PBMCs or T cells enriched from blood (not recorded which). The source is a woman aged 40-49 years with acute COVID-19. The genes are TRBV30 and TRBJ1-1; D call uncertain. CDR3 DNA: TGTGCCTGGATGTCAGGATGGCACACTGAAGCTTTCTTT. Translated: CAWMSGWHTEAFF. Complete variable domain (other parts from reference TRBV30 and TRBJ1-1): SQTIHQWPATLVQPVGSPLSLECTVEGTSNPNLYWYRQAAGRGLQLLFYSVGIGQISSEVPQNLSASRPQDRQFILSSKKLLLSDSGFYLCAWMSGWHTEAFFGQGTRLTVV.